The 19 T cell receptor beta chains presented below share a single source sample, sequenced in a study of T-cell memory formation after mild COVID-19. TCRdb independently ran MiXCR on the 5' RACE reads; one entry per CDR3 protein. Here the sample spans roughly 350,000 distinct CDR3 sequences, approximately 14% being singletons. The sample consisted of PBMCs or a T cell subset sorted from them (not recorded which). The receptors were sampled from a man aged 18 to 35 who had mild COVID-19 (a few samples of this study predate the infection). Cell type and time point are not known.

This clonotype showed up just a few times. The rearrangement links TRBV29-1 to TRBJ2-3, with D possibly matching TRBD1 (6 bases). Germline V gene data show CDR1 as SQVTM and CDR2 as ANQGSEA. Trimming cost V 5 bases and J 4 bases, with 10 bases left between them. The CDR3 contains 12 residues. CDR3 region: CSVTGFSDTQYF. DNA for the CDR3: TGCAGCGTTACAGGGTTTTCAGATACGCAGTATTTT.

This clonotype was picked up a small number of times. The chain carries TRBV7-9 and TRBJ2-5; 10 bases match TRBD2. The junction had 6 bases not matched to a gene; V was cut back by 5 bases and J by 0 bases. From germline, CDR1 is SEHNR and CDR2 FQNEAQ (reference sequence). CDR3 length: 16 amino acids. The CDR3 is CASSPPGLAYQETQYF. The CDR3 nucleotides are TGTGCCAGCAGCCCTCCGGGACTAGCGTACCAAGAGACCCAGTACTTC.

This clonotype was counted at least ten times. This chain uses TRBV4-1 with TRBJ2-3; 8 nucleotides line up with TRBD2. The CDR3 has 17 amino acids. Germline assignment: CDR1 MGHRA and CDR2 YSYEKL. Trimming at V came to 1 base and at J to 0 bases, leaving 6 bases not matched to a gene. CDR3 amino acids: CASSQGGLAGSTDTQYF. The CDR3 DNA follows: TGCGCCAGCAGCCAAGGGGGATTAGCGGGGAGCACAGATACGCAGTATTTT.

This clonotype occurred a few times. The chain uses TRBV6-1 and TRBJ2-7; no definite D call. V lost 1 base, J lost 2 bases, and 6 bases lay in between. The CDR3 extends over 13 amino acids. The germline CDR1 and CDR2 sequences are MNHNS and SASEGT. The CDR3 DNA reads TGTGCCAGCAGTGAAGGGCAGGCCTACGAGCAGTACTTC. This gives the protein CASSEGQAYEQYF.

This clonotype was counted between two and nine times. V gene TRBV29-1 combines with J gene TRBJ1-2, with no clear D. Germline CDR1 reads SQVTM; CDR2 reads ANQGSEA. With 7 bases removed from V and 2 bases from J, the gap between germline ends came to 17 bases. CDR3 length equals 14 residues. The CDR3 DNA follows: TGCAGCGGCGGTCCGGAAGGCAGGAACTATGGCTACACCTTC. It translates to CSGGPEGRNYGYTF.

There are a few counts of this clonotype. This chain connects TRBV6-2 or TRBV6-3 to TRBJ1-6; D is possibly TRBD1 (5 bases). V lost 6 bases to trimming and J lost 7 bases, with 13 bases between them. The CDR3 covers 14 residues. Per germline, CDR1 MNHEY and CDR2 SVGEGT. CDR3 nucleotide sequence: TGTGCCAGCAGATACGGACAAAGGAATTCACCCCTCCACTTT. It encodes CASRYGQRNSPLHF.

This clonotype was picked up many times. The genes are TRBV11-1 and TRBJ2-3; D ambiguous. CDR3 length equals 16 residues. CDR1 and CDR2 (germline): SGHAT, FQDESV (reference sequence). V was shortened by 1 base and J by 3 bases, with 14 bases between the two germline ends. CDR3 loop: CASSLVVVGSTDTQYF. The CDR3 DNA is TGTGCCAGCAGCTTAGTGGTAGTCGGGTCGACAGATACGCAGTATTTT.

The V gene is TRBV24-1, the J gene TRBJ2-1; 9 bases line up with TRBD1. Germline loops: CDR1 KGHDR, CDR2 SFDVKD. The V gene end was trimmed by 3 bases and the J gene end by 8 bases; junction bases not matched to a gene: 7. CDR3 size: 15 residues. CDR3 coding DNA: TGTGCCACCAGTGATACAGGGGGCGGTAAGGATGAGCAGTTCTTC. Translating gives CATSDTGGGKDEQFF.

The genes are TRBV3-1 and TRBJ2-5; D not certain. Deletions cut 4 bases from V and 6 bases from J, with 18 bases between. CDR3 length equals 15 residues. Germline V gene sequence: CDR1 LGHDT, CDR2 YNNKEL (reference sequence). CDR3 loop: CASSPPGSIVQTQYF. The DNA of the CDR3 is TGTGCCAGCAGCCCCCCTGGGTCGATCGTACAGACCCAGTACTTC.

This clonotype was observed a handful of times. V usage is TRBV4-2 and J usage is TRBJ2-5; D is undetermined. The CDR3 contains 14 residues. Trimming removed 1 base at V and 5 bases at J, with 11 bases between. Per the germline V gene, CDR1 is LGHNA and CDR2 is YNFKEQ. The CDR3 protein is CASSQVGKEETQYF. Written as DNA, the CDR3 is TGTGCCAGCAGCCAAGTAGGGAAGGAGGAGACCCAGTACTTC.

The chain couples TRBV20-1 to TRBJ2-5; D is unresolved. V was clipped by 6 bases and J by 1 base, with 18 bases between them. This CDR3 has 15 residues. In germline, CDR1 is DFQATT, CDR2 SNEGSKA (reference sequence). Here the CDR3 DNA reads TGCAGTGCCCCATCGTCCCGAACATTCCAAGAGACCCAGTACTTC. As protein: CSAPSSRTFQETQYF.

This clonotype was observed a few times. This chain uses TRBV19 with TRBJ2-2; no firm D call. The CDR3 runs to 15 residues. V lost 6 bases and J lost 2, with 13 bases in between. Germline CDR1 reads LNHDA; CDR2 reads SQIVND (reference sequence). The CDR3 sequence is CASSPVERNTGELFF. The DNA for the CDR3 is TGTGCCAGTAGCCCCGTGGAGCGCAACACCGGGGAGCTGTTTTTT. The variable domain in full, completed from reference TRBV19 and TRBJ2-2, reads DGGITQSPKYLFRKEGQNVTLSCEQNLNHDAMYWYRQDPGQGLRLIYYSQIVNDFQKGDIAEGYSVSREKKESFPLTVTSAQKNPTAFYLCASSPVERNTGELFFGEGSRLTVL.

The gene calls are TRBV6-2 or TRBV6-3 and TRBJ1-1; D ambiguous. This CDR3 has 13 residues. V was pared by 5 bases and J by 5 bases, with 12 bases between. Germline V gene lookup returns CDR1 MNHEY and CDR2 SVGEGT. In DNA form, the CDR3 reads TGTGCCAGCAGTGAACTTGGGTTGACTGAAGCTTTCTTT. It is translated as CASSELGLTEAFF.

The gene calls are TRBV4-1 and TRBJ1-2, with unresolved D. V lost 1 base and J 4 bases, leaving 7 bases between the germline ends. Per the germline V gene, CDR1 is MGHRA and CDR2 is YSYEKL. There are 13 residues in the CDR3. The CDR3 here is CASSQASGYGYTF. For the CDR3, the DNA is TGCGCCAGCAGCCAAGCCTCGGGCTATGGCTACACCTTC.

The chain is built from TRBV9 and TRBJ2-5; 8 bases align to TRBD2. Per germline, CDR1 SGDLS and CDR2 YYNGEE. The trim removed 3 bases at V and 1 base at J, leaving 2 bases unmatched. The CDR3 runs to 14 residues. The CDR3 protein is CASSAAGVQETQYF. In nucleotides, the CDR3 is TGTGCCAGCAGCGCAGCGGGGGTCCAAGAGACCCAGTACTTC.

This clonotype has ten or more counts. J is TRBJ2-5 and V is TRBV6-5; D tentatively reads TRBD1 or TRBD2 (5 bases each). This CDR3 has 13 residues. CDR1 is MNHEY and CDR2 is SVGAGI in the germline V gene. Trimming took 7 bases from V and 2 from J, leaving 11 bases between them. The CDR3 protein is CASTRGEQETQYF. CDR3 coding DNA: TGTGCCAGCACCCGAGGGGAGCAAGAGACCCAGTACTTC.

This clonotype was counted ten times or more. This chain uses TRBV7-9 with TRBJ1-2; TRBD1 aligns across 10 bases. Germline loops: CDR1 SEHNR, CDR2 FQNEAQ (reference sequence). J lost 6 bases, V lost 5 bases, and 6 bases had no gene match. The CDR3 is 14 residues long. The CDR3 region is CASSSRDRGDGYTF. CDR3 nucleotide sequence: TGTGCCAGCAGCAGCCGGGACAGGGGAGATGGCTACACCTTC.

In this sample, this clonotype turned up a few times. The chain uses TRBV3-1 and TRBJ2-1; 11 bases are a match to TRBD2. CDR1 and CDR2 from the germline V gene are LGHDT and YNNKEL (reference sequence). V shed 8 bases, J shed 8 bases, and the junction held 14 bases outside the gene matches. CDR3 length: 16 amino acids. The CDR3 bases are TGTGCCAGCGGGCGGCTTAGCGGGGGGGCAGTCGATGAGCAGTTCTTC. Amino acids: CASGRLSGGAVDEQFF.

The table lists this clonotype with a few counts. This chain connects TRBV7-9 to TRBJ2-2; a weak D match, TRBD2 (6 bases). Trimming removed 9 bases at V and 1 base at J, with 9 bases between. Germline-derived CDR1 and CDR2 are SEHNR and FQNEAQ (reference sequence). This CDR3 region has 13 residues. The CDR3 sequence: CASSGENTGELFF. The CDR3 region has the DNA TGTGCCAGTTCGGGGGAGAACACCGGGGAGCTGTTTTTT.